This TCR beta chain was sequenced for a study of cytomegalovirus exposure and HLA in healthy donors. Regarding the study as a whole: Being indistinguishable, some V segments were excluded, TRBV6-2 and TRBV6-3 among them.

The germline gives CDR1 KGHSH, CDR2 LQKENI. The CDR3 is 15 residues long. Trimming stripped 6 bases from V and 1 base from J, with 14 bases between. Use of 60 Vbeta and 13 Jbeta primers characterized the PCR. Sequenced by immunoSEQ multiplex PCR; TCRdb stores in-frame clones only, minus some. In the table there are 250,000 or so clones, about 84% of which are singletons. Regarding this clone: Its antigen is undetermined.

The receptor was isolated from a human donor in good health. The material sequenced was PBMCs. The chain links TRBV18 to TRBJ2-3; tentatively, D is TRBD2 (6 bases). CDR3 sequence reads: CASSPKSSGTDTQYF. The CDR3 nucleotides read TGTGCCAGCTCCCCTAAGTCTAGCGGCACAGATACGCAGTATTTT.